This TCR beta chain was captured in a study of Graves' ophthalmopathy and Graves' hyperthyroidism. This clonotype has a handful of counts. The authors amplified TCR beta CDR3 regions from RNA transcripts. Second-round multiplex PCR followed a first-round RT-PCR using HTBI primers. TCRdb analysed the multiplex PCR reads with MiXCR anew, one entry per CDR3 protein. This table holds about 180,000 distinct CDR3 sequences, under 40% found once. The sample comprised peripheral blood. The origin of this receptor is a woman between 40 and 55 years old with Graves' ophthalmopathy.

The CDR3 is CASTVPTGFYEQYF. CDR3 bases: TGTGCCAGCACAGTGCCGACAGGGTTCTACGAGCAGTACTTC. The V and J genes are TRBV6-1 and TRBJ2-7, with 7 bases identical to TRBD1. Germline V lookup: CDR1 MNHNS, CDR2 SASEGT. Trimming took 7 bases from V and 3 from J; bases not matched to a gene: 9. The CDR3 has 14 residues.